This TCR beta chain was identified in a study of tumor-infiltrating lymphocytes in primary liver carcinoma (dated by TCRdb to the late 2010s). Notes on the research overall: Between November 2015 and March 2016, roughly 5 patients in China with histopathologically diagnosed primary liver carcinoma had their tumors surgically resected. Of the five patients, three men and two women aged 30 to 69 years, four had hepatocellular carcinoma and one had combined HCC and intrahepatic cholangiocarcinoma. The five patients had tumors of stage T1-T3 N0M0, with maximum diameters ranging from 4.2 to 10 cm. Each sample produced roughly 3.5 to 8 million productive TCRbeta reads, and read depth showed no significant difference between tissue types. TCRbeta repertoire sequencing, expression microarrays and whole-exome sequencing were combined in the study across five regions of each liver tumor, with adjacent normal tissue and blood also included. A total of roughly 35 specimens from 5 patients went through TCRbeta repertoire sequencing, namely 25 tumor regions, 5 adjacent noncancerous liver tissues and 5 peripheral blood samples. Reproducibility between technical replicate repertoires was high, with correlation coefficients above 0.98 and mean shared-clone rates about 0.89. What the work shows at the level of the full study, not this receptor alone: A significantly larger repertoire fraction was made up by the top 250 clones in tumors than in blood (p = 0.039). Consistent with antigen-driven expansion, pairs of tumor regions showed higher repertoire overlap (mean roughly 36%) than either tumor-adjacent pairs (around 17%) or tumor-blood pairs (roughly 15%). Comparison of CD4+ and CD8+ T cell repertoires was precluded by the use of bulk unsorted samples. With just four or five patients in the study, the authors point out that the findings should be validated in a larger study. Only the TCR beta chain was sequenced, so true repertoire diversity is likely underestimated because unpaired alpha chains were not captured.

CDR1 and CDR2 are read off the germline V gene as LGHNA and YNFKEQ. From cysteine to phenylalanine, the CDR3 is 18 amino acids long. The kept DNA is CDR3 alone, 54 bases in frame from the first base. Starting from approximately 0.5 ug total RNA, TCRbeta-specific cDNA was produced by reverse transcription with a constant-region primer and ProtoScript II reverse transcriptase. Construction of the TCRbeta libraries relied on three nested rounds of multiplex PCR, following a slightly modified ARM-PCR procedure. Multiplex TRBV1-TRBV30 forward primers and a Cbeta reverse primer were used in the first two PCR rounds, each of which was run for approximately 9 cycles. Sample barcodes and Illumina adapters were added in a final 25-cycle PCR using Deep VentR polymerase. Before sequencing, amplicons of 200-500 bp were purified from gel using a QIAquick gel extraction kit. An Illumina HiSeq 2500 was used to sequence the TCRbeta amplicons with 250-bp paired-end reads. In the original analysis: Quality trimming of reads was performed with Trimmomatic v0.33, and paired reads were merged with FLASH v1.2.11 so that full CDR3 sequences could be recovered. V, D and J germline segments were assigned to the rearranged TCRbeta sequences by MiGEC v1.2.1b. Clonotype statistics, along with Shannon-Wiener diversity indices, were calculated using VDJtools v1.0.0. Except for diversity analysis, only the 250 most abundant clonotypes of each sample were used in subsequent analyses to reduce sampling bias. Clones were called with MiXCR by TCRdb after fastp trimmed the public reads at Q25, and only in-frame beta chains were retained. Every distinct CDR3 protein forms one entry, paired with its most common genes and DNA. It is TCRdb's table, rather than the study itself, that gives the V and J calls and clone size. In all, the sample holds around 330,000 distinct CDR3 sequences, and about 60% of those were seen once. The ten largest clones capture more than 8.5% of the sample.

Blood RNA was extracted from unsorted whole blood using TRIzol reagent, and germline DNA was obtained with the DNeasy Blood & Tissue kit. Chronic HBV infection was present in the patients, and the patients were treatment-naive at sampling. Before surgery, approximately 4 milliliters of peripheral blood were drawn into K2EDTA tubes. Worth noting for this clonotype: It has no known antigen specificity. Sequence at one end of the junction differs from germline and may be a read error.

The chain links TRBV4-2 with TRBJ2-2; TRBD1 aligns with 9 central bases. The sample taken for sequencing was peripheral blood. The clonotype originates from a man in his forties or fifties with primary liver carcinoma and hepatitis B virus infection. The nucleotide sequence reads TGTGCCAGCAGCCAATCCGGGACAGGGAGGATAGCGACCGCGGAGCTGTTTTTT. It translates to CASSQSGTGRIATAELFF.